This T cell receptor (beta chain) came from a study of T cells in Graves' hyperthyroidism and ophthalmopathy. Whole-study findings and limits: A median around 6.4 months before onset, the model predicted ophthalmopathy.

J lost 5 bases, V lost 2 bases, and 10 bases had no gene match. Germline loops: CDR1 GTSNPN, CDR2 SVGIG (reference sequence). The CDR3 is made up of 16 amino acids. TCR beta CDR3 region amplification was performed from RNA transcripts. Researchers ran a first-round RT-PCR on the TCR CDR3 using the HTBI primer set. MiXCR was run by TCRdb on the multiplex PCR reads, yielding one entry per CDR3 protein. The sample lists approximately 200,000 distinct CDR3 sequences, around 18% seen once, with about 48% in the top ten. This clonotype occurred a few times. Its matching antigen is unknown. This sequence was found in a man aged 35 to 55 with Graves' hyperthyroidism. The sequencing input was blood. This sequence joins TRBV30 and TRBJ2-5, with 11 positions matching TRBD2. The chain's CDR3 is CAWSYSGGAVGETQYF. CDR3 in DNA: TGTGCCTGGAGTTATAGCGGGGGGGCCGTTGGGGAGACCCAGTACTTC.